The 12 T cell receptor beta chains presented below share a single source sample, sequenced in a study of T cell changes during pregnancy in multiple sclerosis. TCRdb's table, derived via immunoSEQ multiplex PCR, lists solely in-frame clones and lacks some. The data show around 62,000 clones, 80% to 95% seen once. The source material was peripheral blood, sampled in the second trimester of pregnancy. All receptors derive from a female donor in good health, enrolled as a control in a pregnancy study.

The chain links TRBV6-1 to TRBJ2-7, with D maybe TRBD1 (5 bases). CDR3 length: 16 residues. The germline gives CDR1 MNHNS, CDR2 SASEGT. V was shortened by 1 base and J by 0 bases, with 13 bases between the two germline ends. In nucleotides, the CDR3 is TGTGCCAGCAGTGAAGGTCCAGGGCCTACCTCCTACGAGCAGTACTTC. Translation gives CASSEGPGPTSYEQYF.

CDR3 protein: CASEGTTPGEQYF. The CDR3 DNA reads as TGTGCCAGCGAGGGGACTACGCCGGGCGAGCAGTACTTC. This sequence joins TRBV11-2 and TRBJ2-7; 7 bases align to TRBD2. Germline trimming cut 8 bases from V and 6 bases from J; bases unmatched to any gene: 10. The CDR3 has 13 residues. CDR1 is SGHAT and CDR2 is FQNNGV in the germline V gene.

V and J are TRBV29-1 and TRBJ2-1; TRBD2 agrees at 7 bases. The CDR3 length is 14 residues. Germline lookup yields CDR1 SQVTM and CDR2 ANQGSEA. The V segment lost 7 bases and the J segment 10 bases; nucleotides outside the gene matches: 16. The CDR3 DNA sequence: TGCAGCGCCCAGGCGGGAGCAAGCTCAAGGGAGCAGTTCTTC. Translating it yields CSAQAGASSREQFF.

This clone was found many times. V is TRBV9 and J is TRBJ1-1; 10 bases agree with TRBD1. CDR1 is SGDLS and CDR2 is YYNGEE in the germline V gene. V gave up 2 bases and J gave up 11 bases; unmatched junction bases: 6. The CDR3 sequence is 13 residues long. CDR3 protein: CASSVGQGRRAFF. The CDR3, as DNA: TGTGCCAGCAGCGTGGGACAGGGGAGGCGCGCTTTCTTT. The full variable domain, completed using reference TRBV9 and TRBJ1-1, is DSGVTQTPKHLITATGQRVTLRCSPRSGDLSVYWYQQSLDQGLQFLIQYYNGEERAKGNILERFSAQQFPDLHSELNLSSLELGDSALYFCASSVGQGRRAFFGQGTRLTVV.

The rearrangement joins TRBV6-6 to TRBJ1-5; a weak D match, TRBD1 (6 bases). The CDR3 length is 15 residues. Trimming took 4 bases from V and 2 from J, leaving 12 bases between them. Germline CDR1 and CDR2: MNHNY and SVGAGI (reference sequence). CDR3 in DNA: TGTGCCAGCAGTTCATTGGGGGCAGGCAATCAGCCCCAGCATTTT. It translates to CASSSLGAGNQPQHF.

This rearrangement joins TRBV5-6 to TRBJ2-7, with D perhaps TRBD1 (6 bases). The CDR3 runs to 14 residues. The germline CDR1 and CDR2 sequences are SGHDT and YYEEEE. Trimming removed 1 base from V and 4 bases from J, with 12 bases in between. In DNA form, the CDR3 reads TGTGCCAGCAGCTTGCGGGACAACCGTTACGAGCAGTACTTC. It codes for CASSLRDNRYEQYF.

This clone was seen only a few times. The J gene is TRBJ2-7, the V gene TRBV4-2, with 7 bases matching TRBD1. Losses at the gene ends were 3 bases for V and 0 bases for J; bases not matched to a gene: 5. Germline values: CDR1 LGHNA, CDR2 YNFKEQ. The CDR3 contains 15 residues. As DNA, the CDR3 is TGTGCCAGCAGCCAGTACCGGGACAGCTCCTACGAGCAGTACTTC. Translated, it gives CASSQYRDSSYEQYF.

V usage is TRBV7-6 and J usage is TRBJ2-1; 7 nucleotides align to TRBD2. The germline V gene encodes CDR1 SGHVS and CDR2 FNYEAQ. Trimming at V came to 2 bases and at J to 4 bases, leaving 11 bases not matched to a gene. CDR3 size: 17 residues. The CDR3 region is CASSLRASGDIYNEQFF. CDR3 bases: TGTGCCAGCAGCTTACGGGCTAGCGGCGACATTTACAATGAGCAGTTCTTC. The full variable domain, rest sourced from reference TRBV7-6 and TRBJ2-1, is GAGVSQSPRYKVTKRGQDVALRCDPISGHVSLYWYRQALGQGPEFLTYFNYEAQQDKSGLPNDRFSAERPEGSISTLTIQRTEQRDSAMYRCASSLRASGDIYNEQFFGPGTRLTVL.

The chain is built from TRBV13 and TRBJ1-5, with D possibly matching TRBD1 (5 bases). Germline lookup yields CDR1 PRHDT and CDR2 FYEKMQ (reference sequence). The V gene lost 5 bases and the J gene lost 7 bases, with 9 bases spanning the gap. The CDR3 contains 12 residues. CDR3 DNA sequence: TGTGCCAGCAGCCCCGCAGGGCAGCCCCAGCATTTT. Protein product: CASSPAGQPQHF. The complete variable domain, with remaining parts taken from reference TRBV13 and TRBJ1-5, reads AAGVIQSPRHLIKEKRETATLKCYPIPRHDTVYWYQQGPGQDPQFLISFYEKMQSDKGSIPDRFSAQQFSDYHSELNMSSLELGDSALYFCASSPAGQPQHFGDGTRLSIL.

The chain has TRBV9 and TRBJ2-2; D unresolved. The CDR3 spans 15 residues. Germline V gene lookup returns CDR1 SGDLS and CDR2 YYNGEE. Between the trimmed V and J ends, which lost 3 bases and 5 bases, there was a span of 14 bases. The CDR3 here is CASSAWADITGELFF. The CDR3 nucleotides are TGTGCCAGCAGCGCCTGGGCCGATATTACCGGGGAGCTGTTTTTT.

J is TRBJ2-5 and V is TRBV7-3; D is unclear. CDR1 SGHTA and CDR2 FQGTGA come from the germline V gene. The CDR3 has 13 residues. V lost 2 bases, J lost 1 base, and 5 bases lay in between. Written as DNA, the CDR3 is TGTGCCAGCAGCTTAGTCCGCCAAGAGACCCAGTACTTC. It translates to CASSLVRQETQYF.

V usage is TRBV15 and J usage is TRBJ1-1; TRBD1 agrees at 8 bases. Trimming cost V 6 bases and J 3 bases; bases outside gene matches: 6. This CDR3 is 14 amino acids long. Germline-derived CDR1 and CDR2 are LNHNV and YYDKDF (reference sequence). CDR3 DNA sequence: TGTGCCACCAGTAGGACAGGGTTGGACACTGAAGCTTTCTTT. Its translation: CATSRTGLDTEAFF.